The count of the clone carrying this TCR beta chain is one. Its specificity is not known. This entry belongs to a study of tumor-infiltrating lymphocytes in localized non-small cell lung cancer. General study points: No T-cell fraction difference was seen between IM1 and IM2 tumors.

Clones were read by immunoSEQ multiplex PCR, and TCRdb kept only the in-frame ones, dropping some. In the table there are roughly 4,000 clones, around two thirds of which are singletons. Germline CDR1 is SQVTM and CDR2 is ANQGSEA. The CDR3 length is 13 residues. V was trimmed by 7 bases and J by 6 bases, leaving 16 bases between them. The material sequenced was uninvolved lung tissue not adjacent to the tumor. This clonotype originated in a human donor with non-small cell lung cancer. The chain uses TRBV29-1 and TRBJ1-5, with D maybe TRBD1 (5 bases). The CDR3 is CSGGEGEGQPQHF. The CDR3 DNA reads TGCAGCGGGGGGGAGGGTGAGGGTCAGCCCCAGCATTTT.